This paragraph reports one TCR beta chain. Its antigen is unknown. It has no much larger one-base neighbor in the sample; base qualities were not kept. This specimen comes from a study of blood T cell repertoires in COVID-19 (TCRdb year 2020). About the full investigation: Samples covering the acute and convalescent phases of COVID-19 were provided by collaborators in the United States, Italy and Spain. The material from the prospective study consisted of cDNA or gDNA derived from T cells, B-cell-depleted T cells, or PBMCs. Deeply sampled blood TCRbeta repertoires from subjects exposed to, actively infected with, or recovered from COVID-19 were included in the dataset. A freely available public database, intended as a resource for researchers studying the immune response to SARS-CoV-2, is where the repertoires were released. The samples were drawn from two sources: the first 160 participants of the ongoing ImmuneRACE study, and 1,254 subjects contributed by 6 global collaborators. Sample metadata almost always included a de-identified subject ID, COVID-19 status, age in years and sex. Where available, HLA class I and class II types were taken from metadata supplied by the sample provider and were not determined by assay-based typing. What the study reported, not specific to this receptor: Clinical and demographic metadata were provided uncurated, with the amount varying by source and participant.

The CDR3 sequence holds 13 residues, the cysteine and phenylalanine included. The entry retains the CDR3 DNA only, 39 bases that are in frame from base 1. The V and J ends are trimmed by 8 bases and 4 bases, leaving 12 bases between them. From the germline V gene, CDR1 is SNHLY and CDR2 is FYNNEI. In Seattle, one collaborating source enrolled patients while the infection was active and tracked those patients longitudinally over the course of disease. The collaborating institutions used their own protocols to collect whole blood in K2EDTA tubes. For TCRbeta analysis, collaborator samples were shipped as frozen whole blood, as isolated PBMCs, or as DNA extracted from either sample type. TCRbeta CDR3 regions were amplified from genomic DNA by means of the immunoSEQ Assay, a bias-controlled multiplex PCR. Per the source publication's procedure: Nucleated cell counts per sample were estimated from amplification of reference gene primers within the assay. To quantify the absolute abundance of each unique TCRbeta CDR3 rearrangement, sequence reads were collapsed and filtered. For each sample, productive Simpson clonality was calculated by taking the square root of Simpson's diversity index across productive rearrangements. What TCRdb holds here is the immuneACCESS table cut down to in-frame rearrangements. Part of the clones is not present; checked against another copy, under half of the missing clones reflect an unresolved V gene, and the others are unexplained. V, J and clone size reflect that table, while D and trimming were determined from the DNA. Within this sample are some 160,000 clones, with roughly 89% of them counted one time only. The leading ten clones occupy 10% of the sample.

The sequence joins TRBV2 to TRBJ1-5; matching of 5 bases hints at TRBD1 as the D gene. This TCR was sampled from a woman in her 70s with COVID-19, enrolled during active disease. The sequenced sample was peripheral blood. The DNA is TGTGCCAGCGGTAGGACACTTAATCAGCCCCAGCATTTT. Translated, it reads CASGRTLNQPQHF. Reference TRBV2 and TRBJ1-5 genes cover what lies past the CDR3, so the full variable domain is EPEVTQTPSHQVTQMGQEVILRCVPISNHLYFYWYRQILGQKVEFLVSFYNNEISEKSEIFDDQFSVERPDGSNFTLKIRSTKLEDSAMYFCASGRTLNQPQHFGDGTRLSIL.